These 21 T cell receptor beta chains share one sample of origin, sequenced in a study of cytomegalovirus exposure and HLA in healthy donors. Researchers ran the PCR with 60 Vbeta and 13 Jbeta primers. The protocol was immunoSEQ multiplex PCR, while the TCRdb copy is restricted to in-frame clones and leaves out a portion. The data hold 35,000 to 40,000 clones, with 85% to 95% observed a single time. Source material: PBMCs. The receptors here all came from a woman in her late teens or twenties in good health and CMV-seronegative.

A single count supports this clone. At one end, the junction sequence differs from germline, possibly due to a read error. The chain uses TRBV28 and TRBJ2-3; 11 bases agree with TRBD2. The CDR3 length is 16 residues. Germline V gives CDR1 MDHEN, CDR2 SYDVKM. The chain's CDR3 is CASRLLAGGRTDTQYF. In DNA, the CDR3 is TGTGCCAGCAGGTTATTAGCGGGAGGGCGGACAGATACGCAGTATTTT.

The rearrangement uses TRBV11-2 and TRBJ1-1; unclear D gene. Trimming took off 2 bases at V and 3 bases at J, with 4 bases between the two ends. CDR3 length: 12 residues. Germline assignment: CDR1 SGHAT and CDR2 FQNNGV. CDR3 DNA: TGTGCCAGCAGCTTAAGCTACACTGAAGCTTTCTTT. Protein sequence: CASSLSYTEAFF.

J is TRBJ2-5 and V is TRBV19; 7 positions agree with TRBD2. The CDR3 runs to 14 residues. V lost 3 bases and J lost 4; bases outside the gene matches: 5. In germline, CDR1 is LNHDA, CDR2 SQIVND (reference sequence). CDR3 sequence reads: CASSIGSSGETQYF. CDR3 in DNA: TGTGCCAGTAGTATCGGGTCTAGCGGAGAGACCCAGTACTTC.

The rearrangement joins TRBV28 to TRBJ2-7; D remains unclear. The CDR3 length is 14 residues. Trimming pared 6 bases from V and 5 bases from J, leaving 17 bases between. The germline V gene encodes CDR1 MDHEN and CDR2 SYDVKM. CDR3 coding DNA: TGTGCCAGCAGCCTGCCTCGGCCTCGGGACGAGCAGTACTTC. This encodes CASSLPRPRDEQYF.

The chain has TRBV1 and TRBJ1-2; TRBD1, as called in the table, went unchecked against the DNA. TRBV1 is annotated as a pseudogene. CDR3 size: 14 residues. CDR3 nucleotides: TGCACCAGCAGCCAGGGACAGGACCTCTATGGCTACACCTTC. This translates into CTSSQGQDLYGYTF.

The V call is TRBV12-5, the J call TRBJ2-7, with 7 bases matching TRBD1. Germline V gives CDR1 LGHNT, CDR2 FRNRAP. This CDR3 has 16 residues. V shed 6 bases and J 2 bases; nucleotides not matched to a gene: 13. The CDR3 loop is CASGPIGQAPPYEQYF. The CDR3 nucleotides read TGTGCTAGTGGCCCCATAGGACAGGCGCCTCCCTACGAGCAGTACTTC.

This sequence joins TRBV28 and TRBJ1-1, with TRBD1 matching over 10 bases. Germline values: CDR1 MDHEN, CDR2 SYDVKM. The trim removed 4 bases at V and 6 bases at J, leaving 8 bases unmatched. The CDR3 covers 15 residues. CDR3 residues: CASSSRTGGMAEAFF. CDR3 nucleotides: TGTGCCAGCAGTTCCCGGACAGGGGGGATGGCTGAAGCTTTCTTT.

The chain's CDR3 is CASSSLAGPSYEQYF. CDR3 coding DNA: TGCGCCAGCAGCTCCCTGGCGGGCCCCTCCTACGAGCAGTACTTC. The chain joins TRBV5-1 to TRBJ2-7; D might be TRBD2 (5 bases). The CDR3 extends over 15 amino acids. CDR1 SGHRS and CDR2 YFSETQ come from the germline V gene. Trimming took off 3 bases at V and 0 bases at J, with 13 bases between the two ends.

The V call is TRBV5-4, the J call TRBJ2-2; perhaps TRBD2 as D (7 bases). This CDR3 is 15 amino acids long. Germline V CDR1 and CDR2: SGHNT, YYREEE (reference sequence). V lost 4 bases, J lost 5 bases, and 15 bases lay in between. This CDR3 is CASSPGGRLTGELFF. Written as DNA, the CDR3 is TGTGCCAGCAGCCCGGGGGGCAGATTGACCGGGGAGCTGTTTTTT.

This sequence joins TRBV4-2 and TRBJ2-1; tentative D call: TRBD2 (6 bases). Trimming took off 5 bases at V and 2 bases at J, with 13 bases between the two ends. Germline V gene sequence: CDR1 LGHNA, CDR2 YNFKEQ. The CDR3 runs 15 residues. The CDR3 DNA sequence: TGTGCCAGCAGCAACCAGAGGGAGGCCTACAATGAGCAGTTCTTC. This codes for CASSNQREAYNEQFF.

This clone was seen a single time. The rearrangement links TRBV5-4 to TRBJ2-5; tentative D call: TRBD2 (6 bases). The V and J ends lost 0 bases and 1 base respectively, with 10 bases between them. The CDR3 totals 15 residues. Germline V CDR1 and CDR2: SGHNT, YYREEE (reference sequence). Written as DNA, the CDR3 is TGTGCCAGCAGCTTGGGGGGAGGACTCCAAGAGACCCAGTACTTC. This codes for CASSLGGGLQETQYF. The whole variable domain, remainder taken from reference TRBV5-4 and TRBJ2-5, is ETGVTQSPTHLIKTRGQQVTLRCSSQSGHNTVSWYQQALGQGPQFIFQYYREEENGRGNFPPRFSGLQFPNYSSELNVNALELDDSALYLCASSLGGGLQETQYFGPGTRLLVL.

The chain has TRBV30 and TRBJ2-4; 12 positions match TRBD2. CDR1 GTSNPN and CDR2 SVGIG come from the germline V gene (reference sequence). This CDR3 region has 16 residues. Unmatched junction bases numbered 5, after V lost 5 bases and J lost 0 bases. The CDR3 reads CAWGLAGGLAKNIQYF. The CDR3 coding sequence is TGTGCCTGGGGGCTAGCGGGGGGGCTAGCCAAAAACATTCAGTACTTC.

The chain employs TRBV7-6 and TRBJ2-3; D might be TRBD2 (6 bases). The CDR3 has 17 amino acids. V lost 6 bases to trimming and J lost 4 bases, with 23 bases between them. Germline V gene sequence: CDR1 SGHVS, CDR2 FNYEAQ. CDR3 coding DNA: TGTGCCAGCAGTCTCGAGACAGCTAGCGTAGGGGCAGATACGCAGTATTTT. The encoded protein is CASSLETASVGADTQYF.

The rearrangement links TRBV10-3 to TRBJ2-5, with a possible D match to TRBD1 (7 bases). The CDR3 consists of 16 residues. Trimming took 8 bases from V and 1 from J, leaving 20 bases between them. Germline V gene data show CDR1 as ENHRY and CDR2 as SYGVKD. CDR3 nucleotides: TGTGCCATCTCGATTGGCGGGACAGCTATCCAAGAGACCCAGTACTTC. Translation: CAISIGGTAIQETQYF.

The chain couples TRBV2 to TRBJ2-1; 7 nucleotides match TRBD2. Germline CDR1 reads SNHLY; CDR2 reads FYNNEI. The trim removed 2 bases at V and 4 bases at J, leaving 8 bases unmatched. The CDR3 spans 16 residues. CDR3 DNA sequence: TGTGCCAGCAGTGAACGTGAGGGAGGGCCTTACAATGAGCAGTTCTTC. Its translation is CASSEREGGPYNEQFF.

J is TRBJ1-1 and V is TRBV11-2, with 11 bases that match TRBD1. Trimming cost V 5 bases and J 4 bases; bases outside gene matches: 9. The CDR3 runs to 16 residues. Germline lookup yields CDR1 SGHAT and CDR2 FQNNGV. CDR3: CASSTGQGAGGTEAFF. CDR3 sequence (DNA): TGTGCCAGCAGCACTGGACAGGGGGCCGGTGGCACTGAAGCTTTCTTT. Full variable domain (missing parts from reference TRBV11-2 and TRBJ1-1): EAGVAQSPRYKIIEKRQSVAFWCNPISGHATLYWYQQILGQGPKLLIQFQNNGVVDDSQLPKDRFSAERLKGVDSTLKIQPAKLEDSAVYLCASSTGQGAGGTEAFFGQGTRLTVV.

This chain uses TRBV28 with TRBJ1-1; perhaps TRBD1 as D (6 bases). Germline CDR1 MDHEN, CDR2 SYDVKM. Deletions cut 4 bases from V and 12 bases from J, with 27 bases between. The CDR3 loop spans 16 amino acids. The CDR3 coding sequence is TGTGCCAGCAGTTCGGTAGGTCGGGCGGCCAGGGGTGAGCCTTTCTTT. The encoded protein is CASSSVGRAARGEPFF. Based on the CDR3 plus reference TRBV28 and TRBJ1-1, the full variable domain is DVKVTQSSRYLVKRTGEKVFLECVQDMDHENMFWYRQDPGLGLRLIYFSYDVKMKEKGDIPEGYSVSREKKERFSLILESASTNQTSMYLCASSSVGRAARGEPFFGQGTRLTVV.

This rearrangement joins TRBV5-1 to TRBJ1-5; TRBD1 matches at 7 bases. The CDR3 has 14 amino acids. Germline V CDR1 and CDR2: SGHRS, YFSETQ. V gave up 5 bases and J gave up 5 bases; unmatched junction bases: 7. This CDR3 is CASSTGTEHQPQHF. The CDR3, as DNA: TGCGCCAGCAGTACCGGGACAGAGCATCAGCCCCAGCATTTT.

CDR3 sequence: CATSSPAALYGYTF. The CDR3 DNA reads as TGTGCCACCAGCAGCCCTGCCGCACTCTATGGCTACACCTTC. The chain has TRBV15 and TRBJ1-2; D remains unclear. Trimming removed 3 bases from V and 4 bases from J, with 12 bases in between. This CDR3 comprises 14 residues. Germline CDR1 reads LNHNV; CDR2 reads YYDKDF (reference sequence).

The V gene is TRBV19, the J gene TRBJ2-3, with 12 bases fitting TRBD2. Per germline, CDR1 LNHDA and CDR2 SQIVND (reference sequence). The trim removed 2 bases at V and 1 base at J, leaving 4 bases unmatched. The CDR3 length is 17 residues. The CDR3 DNA is TGTGCCAGTAGTATACCTAGCGGGAGGGCCGGCACAGATACGCAGTATTTT. Its protein product is CASSIPSGRAGTDTQYF.

This clone was seen a few times. This chain links TRBV6-5 with TRBJ1-1, with a tentative D call TRBD1 (5 bases). CDR3 length: 14 amino acids. Deletions cut 5 bases from V and 5 bases from J, with 15 bases between. The germline V gene has CDR1 MNHEY and CDR2 SVGAGI. The CDR3 DNA is TGTGCCAGCAGTCGGACACGGTACGGGACTGAAGCTTTCTTT. This encodes CASSRTRYGTEAFF.